Listed below are T cell receptor beta chains from one sample, sequenced in a study of blood T cell repertoires in COVID-19. Using immunoSEQ multiplex PCR, the repertoire was profiled, and TCRdb retains in-frame clones only, with some absent. The table has about 34,000 clones, about 90% seen once. Sequencing was done on a sample of peripheral blood. These receptor sequences come from a man aged 80 or over with acute or convalescent COVID-19. The CDR3 runs from the conserved cysteine through the conserved F or W. Size values are once, few and many counts, or a class for expanded clones, and some rows have none.

j_gene: TRBJ1-2; abundance: NA; v_gene: TRBV7-8; CDR3aa: CASSRGTGIPRYGYTF
j_gene: TRBJ1-1; abundance: NA; v_gene: TRBV5-1; CDR3aa: CASSPGQGPEAFF
j_gene: TRBJ1-5; abundance: NA; v_gene: TRBV19; CDR3aa: CASSKSGNQPQHF
j_gene: TRBJ2-4; abundance: NA; v_gene: TRBV5-1; CDR3aa: CASSLANSGGNIQYF
j_gene: TRBJ1-2; abundance: NA; v_gene: TRBV6-5; CDR3aa: CASSRQAAVNGYTF
j_gene: TRBJ2-1; abundance: once; v_gene: TRBV11-2; CDR3aa: CASRRPGLASYNEQFF
j_gene: TRBJ1-5; abundance: NA; v_gene: TRBV27; CDR3aa: CASSPGQGYQPQHF
j_gene: TRBJ2-7; abundance: NA; v_gene: TRBV2; CDR3aa: CASKGQTFSYEQYF
j_gene: TRBJ1-2; abundance: few; v_gene: TRBV14; CDR3aa: CASKTGIGYTF
j_gene: TRBJ1-2; abundance: NA; v_gene: TRBV12-2; CDR3aa: CASRLLPDSYGYTF
j_gene: TRBJ2-5; abundance: NA; v_gene: TRBV12-3/TRBV12-4; CDR3aa: CASSLGREETQYF
j_gene: TRBJ2-2; abundance: NA; v_gene: TRBV19; CDR3aa: CASSIPANTGELFF